A selection of T cell receptor beta chains follows, all from one sample in a study of tumor and adjacent non-tumor tissue in lung cancer. Each CDR3 protein gets one entry after TCRdb re-called the multiplex PCR reads with MiXCR. The data contain 85,000 to 100,000 distinct CDR3 sequences, about 72% of them seen just once; the ten biggest clones take up around 19%. Sequencing input: lung tumor tissue. These TCRs come from a man aged 55 to 70 with non-small cell lung cancer. Both conserved end residues are part of each CDR3. D genes are given only for firm matches. Clone size appears in some rows only: once, few, many, or a class for an expanded clone.

j_gene,len,abundance,v_gene,d_gene,CDR3nt,CDR3aa
TRBJ2-1,12,NA,TRBV29-1,TRBD2,TGCAGCGTTGGGCCCGGGCGGGGGACTGCAATCTTC,CSVGPGRGTAIF
TRBJ1-4,15,many,TRBV5-1,TRBD1,TGCGCCAGCAGAGAAACAGGGGGGGATAATGAAAAACTGTTTTTT,CASRETGGDNEKLFF
TRBJ2-1,15,NA,TRBV30,TRBD2,TGTGCCTGTACTGTAGGGACTAGGGGGAACAATGAGCAGTTCTTC,CACTVGTRGNNEQFF
TRBJ2-1,15,once,TRBV11-1,NA,TGTGCCAGCAGCTCCCGGGCAGGGTCCTACAATGGACAGTTCTTC,CASSSRAGSYNGQFF
TRBJ1-6,17,NA,TRBV6-6,TRBD1,TGCGCCAGCCTGATAACAGGGGGAGCCTCCTATAATTCACCCCTCCACTTT,CASLITGGASYNSPLHF
TRBJ2-3,15,NA,TRBV30,NA,TGTGCCTGGACTAGGGGAAGGGGCAGCAATCAGCCCCAGTATTTT,CAWTRGRGSNQPQYF
TRBJ2-7,14,NA,TRBV7-9,NA,TGTGCCAGCTCCATAGCAGGGGCCAGTGGAGAGCAGTACTTC,CASSIAGASGEQYF
TRBJ1-3,13,NA,TRBV11-3,NA,TGTGCCAGCAGCTCTGGCAGGGTAAACACCATATATTTT,CASSSGRVNTIYF
TRBJ2-7,19,many,TRBV28,NA,TGTGCCAGCAGTTCGCCCAGGGACACGTCTAGCGGCTACTCCTACGAGCAGTACTTC,CASSSPRDTSSGYSYEQYF
TRBJ2-1,19,NA,TRBV12-3/TRBV12-4,TRBD2,TGTGCCAGCAGTTCAAGCGACGGACGGACCAGCGGGAGAAGCGATGAGCAGTTCTTC,CASSSSDGRTSGRSDEQFF
TRBJ1-5,15,NA,TRBV5-5,TRBD1,TGTACCAGCAGCTTAATTGACAGGGGCAATCAGCCCCAGCATTTT,CTSSLIDRGNQPQHF
TRBJ2-3,14,many,TRBV12-3/TRBV12-4,TRBD1,TGTGCCAGCAGTTTAGGACAGGGATGGGATACGCAGTATTTT,CASSLGQGWDTQYF
TRBJ1-4,15,NA,TRBV28,TRBD1,TGTGCCAGCAGCCCGACAGGGGACACTAATGAAAAGCTGTCTTTT,CASSPTGDTNEKLSF
TRBJ2-1,17,NA,TRBV5-4,TRBD2,TGTGCCAGCAGCTCGCCAATCCCGGGACTAGCGAGAGTGGAGCAGTTCTTC,CASSSPIPGLARVEQFF
TRBJ2-1,13,NA,TRBV10-2,TRBD2,TGCACCAGCAGAAAAGGGACTATCGATGAGCGGTTCTTC,CTSRKGTIDERFF
TRBJ1-5,16,NA,TRBV6-5,NA,TGTGACAGCAGTACCCGGGTGGGGGCAACGGGTCAGCCCCAGCATTTT,CDSSTRVGATGQPQHF
TRBJ1-5,14,NA,TRBV20-1,NA,TGCAGTGCTACCCGGGGGGGGCAAAATCAGCACCAGCATTTT,CSATRGGQNQHQHF
TRBJ2-7,17,NA,TRBV6-5,TRBD2,TGTGTCAGCACCCGACTAGCGGGGGGCGAAACGCAGTACGAACAGTACTTC,CVSTRLAGGETQYEQYF
TRBJ2-7,12,NA,TRBV12-3/TRBV12-4,NA,TGTGCCAGCAGTTTGGTAGATGGCGAGCAGTACTTC,CASSLVDGEQYF
TRBJ2-1,16,NA,TRBV11-3,NA,TGTGTCAGCAGCTTAGATCCGGGGCGGGGCTACAATGAGCAGTTCTTC,CVSSLDPGRGYNEQFF
TRBJ1-2,14,many,TRBV12-3/TRBV12-4,TRBD1,TGTGCCAGCAGAGGGACAGGGGATAACTATGGCTACACCTTC,CASRGTGDNYGYTF
TRBJ2-2,17,few,TRBV10-3,TRBD2,TGTGCCATCAGTGAGCCGACTAGCGGGAGAGGTAACGGGGAGCTGTTTTTT,CAISEPTSGRGNGELFF
TRBJ1-4,16,many,TRBV12-5,NA,TGTGCTAGTGGCCCCTCAGACAGGAGGGGTAGTGAAAAACTGTTTTTT,CASGPSDRRGSEKLFF
TRBJ2-7,15,NA,TRBV5-1,NA,TGCACCAGCAGCTTCGGCACAGGGTCAGCCTACGAGCAGTACTTC,CTSSFGTGSAYEQYF
TRBJ1-2,15,NA,TRBV12-3/TRBV12-4,TRBD1,TGTGCCAGCAGACCCTCCGGGACAGCTATCTATGGCTACATCTTC,CASRPSGTAIYGYIF
TRBJ2-5,15,NA,TRBV6-2/TRBV6-3,NA,TGTTCCAGCAGTTACTTGGGAGGCGATGGCGAGACACAGTACTTC,CSSSYLGGDGETQYF
TRBJ2-7,17,few,TRBV20-1,NA,TGCAGTGCTAGAGTGCCTCCTTATGGAGGGCGCAGCTACGAGCAGTACTTC,CSARVPPYGGRSYEQYF
TRBJ2-2,16,NA,TRBV4-1,TRBD2,TGCGCCAGCAGCCAAGTGTTGCGGGAGGTGAGCGGAGAGCTGTTTTTT,CASSQVLREVSGELFF
TRBJ2-1,17,once,TRBV5-1,NA,TGCGCCAGCAGCTTGGGTCCCGGTGGATCCTCCTACAATGAGCAGTTCTTC,CASSLGPGGSSYNEQFF
TRBJ2-1,17,NA,TRBV29-1,NA,TGCAGCGTTGAAGGGGGATTAGCCGAAAGCTCCTACAATGGGCAGTTCTTC,CSVEGGLAESSYNGQFF
TRBJ1-6,16,NA,TRBV7-9,TRBD1,TGTGCCAGCAGCTTAGCGTCCGGGACAGCTAATTCACCCCTCCACTTT,CASSLASGTANSPLHF
TRBJ2-7,14,NA,TRBV6-2/TRBV6-3,NA,TGTGCCAGTAATTACTCTGCGTCAAGGGACGAGCAGTACTTC,CASNYSASRDEQYF
TRBJ1-1,15,once,TRBV13,NA,TGTGCCAGCAGCCCGATGTGGTGGAAATACACTGAAGCTTTCTTT,CASSPMWWKYTEAFF
TRBJ1-5,15,few,TRBV7-9,TRBD1,TGTGCTAGCAGCTCGGGACAGGGGGCCAAACAGCCCCAGCATTTT,CASSSGQGAKQPQHF
TRBJ1-2,14,NA,TRBV13,NA,TGTGCCAGCAGCCCTACGGGACATCCCTATGGCTACACCTTC,CASSPTGHPYGYTF
TRBJ2-1,16,NA,TRBV11-3,NA,TGTACCAGCAGCCCCGTCCGGAGAAGCTCCTGCAATGAGCAGTTCTTC,CTSSPVRRSSCNEQFF
TRBJ2-1,16,many,TRBV4-2,TRBD2,TGTGCCAGCAGCCACGTAAGCGGGAGCTCCTACAATGAGCAGTTCTTC,CASSHVSGSSYNEQFF
TRBJ2-3,13,NA,TRBV10-1,NA,TGCGCCAGCAGTTTTGGGACTACAGATACGCAGTATTTT,CASSFGTTDTQYF
TRBJ2-6,15,NA,TRBV29-1,NA,TGCTGCGTTGAACAGAGGGCCTCTGGGGCCAACATCCTGACTTTC,CCVEQRASGANILTF
TRBJ2-7,13,NA,TRBV28,NA,TGTGCCAGTTCCGATAGTAGTGCGTACGAGCAGTACTTC,CASSDSSAYEQYF
TRBJ1-1,15,NA,TRBV6-1,NA,TGTGCCAACAGTGGAGAAGGGCGAGTCAACACTGAAGCTTTCTTT,CANSGEGRVNTEAFF
TRBJ2-2,16,NA,TRBV12-3/TRBV12-4,NA,TGTGCCAGCAGTTTAGTAAGGGGGAGCGCAACCGGGGAGCTGTTTTTT,CASSLVRGSATGELFF
TRBJ2-7,18,NA,TRBV7-9,TRBD1,TGTGCTAGCAGCCAAGGTGGCAAGGACAGGCTACCATTTTACGAGCAGTACTTC,CASSQGGKDRLPFYEQYF
TRBJ2-7,14,many,TRBV13,NA,TGTGCCAGCAGTTCGGGTCTAGCGAAGTACGAGCAGTACTTC,CASSSGLAKYEQYF
TRBJ1-1,14,many,TRBV29-1,NA,TGCAGCGTTGAAAAACCGACGGAGAACACTGAAGCTTTCTTT,CSVEKPTENTEAFF
TRBJ2-3,14,once,TRBV11-2,NA,TGTGACAGCAGCTTAATGGCATCAGCAGACACACAGTATTTT,CDSSLMASADTQYF
TRBJ2-1,18,few,TRBV15,TRBD2,TGTGCCACCAGCAGAGATTTGCGGTGGACTAGCGGGGACAATGAGCAGTTCTTC,CATSRDLRWTSGDNEQFF